This TCR beta chain was recovered during a study of OX40 agonist ivuxolimab in advanced cancers. This clone was recorded once. Its antigen is undetermined. The table came from immunoSEQ multiplex PCR; TCRdb's copy has only in-frame clones and leaves some out. Of tens of thousands of clones in the sample, more than 70% were seen once. V lost 4 bases, J lost 5 bases, and 17 bases lay in between. The CDR3 consists of 16 residues. Germline V gives CDR1 MDHEN, CDR2 SYDVKM. Points from the study as a whole: Partial responders receiving 0.1-3.0 mg/kg showed among the lowest clonal expansion.

The chain combines TRBV28 with TRBJ2-2; D is unresolved. This material consisted of CD4+ or CD8+ T cells sorted from blood, taken in a trial of the OX40 agonist ivuxolimab. This clonotype was obtained from an adult with an advanced solid tumor such as melanoma, head and neck, liver or kidney cancer. The CDR3 DNA sequence: TGTGCCAGCAGTTCCCGGCAGCGTATGGTGACCGGGGAGCTGTTTTTT. It encodes CASSSRQRMVTGELFF. The full variable domain, in which reference TRBV28 and TRBJ2-2 provide the parts outside the CDR3, is DVKVTQSSRYLVKRTGEKVFLECVQDMDHENMFWYRQDPGLGLRLIYFSYDVKMKEKGDIPEGYSVSREKKERFSLILESASTNQTSMYLCASSSRQRMVTGELFFGEGSRLTVL.